One and the same sample provided the 2 T cell receptor beta chains below, sequenced in a study of blood T cell repertoires in COVID-19. Repertoires were generated with immunoSEQ multiplex PCR, while TCRdb's copy carries only in-frame clones and drops some. Of around 110,000 clones in the sample, 70% to 80% were seen once. Sequencing was done on a sample of peripheral blood. These receptors were collected from a human donor with acute or convalescent COVID-19. The donor label of this sample is uncertain.

This clone was counted only a few times. The chain links TRBV6-5 to TRBJ1-4; possibly TRBD1 for D (6 bases). The V end lost 6 bases, the J end lost 8 bases, and 10 bases lay between the germline ends. Germline CDR1 is MNHEY and CDR2 is SVGAGI. The CDR3 totals 12 residues. CDR3 DNA: TGTGCCAGCAGGACAGGTTTCGAAAAACTGTTTTTT. It yields the protein CASRTGFEKLFF.

The rearrangement links TRBV28 to TRBJ2-2; the match to TRBD2 covers 9 bases. V was clipped by 1 base and J by 0 bases; unmatched bases: 9. Germline V CDR1 and CDR2: MDHEN, SYDVKM. The CDR3 is 19 residues long. CDR3 nucleotides: TGTGCCAGCAGTTTATCGGCGGGGGGGCGAAACGCGAACACCGGGGAGCTGTTTTTT. Residues: CASSLSAGGRNANTGELFF.